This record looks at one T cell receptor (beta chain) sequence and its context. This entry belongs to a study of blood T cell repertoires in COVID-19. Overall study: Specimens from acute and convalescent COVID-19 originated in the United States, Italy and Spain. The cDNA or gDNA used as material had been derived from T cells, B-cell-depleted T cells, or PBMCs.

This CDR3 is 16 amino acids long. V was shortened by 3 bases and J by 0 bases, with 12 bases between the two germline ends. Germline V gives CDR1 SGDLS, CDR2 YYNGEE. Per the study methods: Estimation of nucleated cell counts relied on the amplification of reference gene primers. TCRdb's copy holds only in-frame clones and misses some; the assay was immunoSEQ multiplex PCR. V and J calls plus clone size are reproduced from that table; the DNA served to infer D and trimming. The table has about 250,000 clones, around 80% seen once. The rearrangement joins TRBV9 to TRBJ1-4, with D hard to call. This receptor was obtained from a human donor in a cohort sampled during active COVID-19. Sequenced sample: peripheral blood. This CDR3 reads CASSGGHATTNEKLFF. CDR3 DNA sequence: TGTGCCAGCAGCGGTGGGCACGCGACAACTAATGAAAAACTGTTTTTT.